One and the same sample provided the 5 T cell receptor beta chains below, sequenced in a study of STAT5B mutations in CD4+ large granular lymphocyte leukemia. Sequenced by immunoSEQ multiplex PCR; TCRdb stores in-frame clones only, minus some. The sample contains roughly 36,000 clones, about nine tenths of which appear only once. Sequencing used CD4+ T cells from blood buffy coats. The receptors originated from a human donor in good health.

This clone was detected only a few times. The chain uses TRBV10-1 and TRBJ1-2, with 7 bases lining up with TRBD1. CDR3 length equals 13 residues. Germline V gives CDR1 WNHNN, CDR2 SYGVQD (reference sequence). V dropped 3 bases and J dropped 3; count of bases not matched to a gene: 1. CDR3 in DNA: TGCGCCAGCAGTGACAGGGGGGACTATGGCTACACCTTC. Translated: CASSDRGDYGYTF.

The chain uses TRBV18 and TRBJ1-5; 8 positions agree with TRBD1. The CDR3 loop spans 14 amino acids. Germline values: CDR1 KGHSH, CDR2 LQKENI. V lost 3 bases and J lost 3; bases outside the gene matches: 1. CDR3 sequence: CASSPGQANQPQHF. DNA of the CDR3: TGTGCCAGCTCACCGGGACAGGCCAATCAGCCCCAGCATTTT.

The genes are TRBV7-2 and TRBJ1-2; TRBD1 aligns across 7 bases. CDR1 is SGHTA and CDR2 is FQGNSA in the germline V gene. This CDR3 contains 12 residues. The trim removed 9 bases at V and 0 bases at J, leaving 1 base unmatched. The CDR3 region has the DNA TGTGCCAGGGGGACAGCTAACTATGGCTACACCTTC. Its protein product is CARGTANYGYTF. Full variable domain (rest looked up from reference TRBV7-2 and TRBJ1-2): GAGVSQSPSNKVTEKGKDVELRCDPISGHTALYWYRQSLGQGLEFLIYFQGNSAPDKSGLPSDRFSAERTGGSVSTLTIQRTQQEDSAVYLCARGTANYGYTFGSGTRLTVV.

The chain recombines TRBV5-1 with TRBJ1-1; D is unclear. Germline CDR1 SGHRS, CDR2 YFSETQ. V was cut by 4 bases and J by 4 bases, with 17 bases left in between. The CDR3 extends over 15 amino acids. CDR3 in amino acids: CASSLTVRDFTEAFF. Written as DNA, the CDR3 is TGCGCCAGCAGCCTGACCGTTAGGGATTTCACTGAAGCTTTCTTT.

The gene calls are TRBV11-2 and TRBJ1-3, with unresolved D. This CDR3 spans 13 amino acids. CDR1 is SGHAT, CDR2 FQNNGV, per germline. The germline V and J ends were trimmed by 3 bases and 6 bases, with 9 bases remaining between them. The CDR3 DNA sequence: TGTGCCAGCAGCTTTAATATCGAAAACACCATATATTTT. The encoded protein is CASSFNIENTIYF.